This T cell receptor (beta chain) was sequenced during a study of post-analysis software for immune sequencing data. Across the whole study: Included among the disease courses, which were recorded for the cohort, were relapsing-remitting, secondary progressive and progressive-relapsing multiple sclerosis.

Findings and limits, study-wide: Samples made in the same batch grouped tightly together by F measure. When compared against controls, multiple sclerosis patients showed significantly lower normalized Chao1 diversity.

A note on this clonotype: What it binds is not known.

Every TCR beta cDNA library bore unique molecular identifiers. Each batch of about 1 to 11 million T cells produced 500,000 to 600,000 cDNA molecules. TCRdb reanalysed the PCR reads using MiXCR and keeps one entry per CDR3 protein. The sample consists of 750,000 to 950,000 distinct CDR3 sequences, approximately 53% of them appearing once. The TCR comes from a girl aged 5 to 17 with multiple sclerosis. Sequencing was done on a sample of blood.

The CDR3 loop reads CASSPPTSNYNEQFF. Here the CDR3 DNA reads TGTGCCAGCAGCCCGCCGACTAGCAACTACAATGAGCAGTTCTTC. The chain couples TRBV7-9 to TRBJ2-1, with 7 bases lining up with TRBD2. The V gene's germline CDR1 is SEHNR and CDR2 FQNEAQ (reference sequence). CDR3 length: 15 amino acids. Trimming cost V 5 bases and J 3 bases; bases outside gene matches: 7.